The 21 T cell receptor beta chains in this list originate from one sample, sequenced in a study of blood T cell repertoires in COVID-19. TCRdb keeps only in-frame clones here, not all; method: immunoSEQ multiplex PCR. The profile shows about 70,000 clones, about four fifths of them singletons. The sample comprised peripheral blood. The receptors here all came from a woman between 65 and 79 years old with acute or convalescent COVID-19.

The gene calls are TRBV19 and TRBJ1-2; 8 bases line up with TRBD1. The CDR3 spans 15 residues. The trim removed 6 bases at V and 0 bases at J, leaving 6 bases unmatched. CDR1 and CDR2 from the germline V gene are LNHDA and SQIVND (reference sequence). Written as DNA, the CDR3 is TGTGCCAGTAGCCCCGACAGGGGAGCTAACTATGGCTACACCTTC. As protein: CASSPDRGANYGYTF.

V usage is TRBV2 and J usage is TRBJ2-1; TRBD2 aligns across 8 bases. With V trimmed by 6 bases and J by 0 bases, 10 bases remained unmatched. The CDR3 sequence is 17 residues long. The germline V gene has CDR1 SNHLY and CDR2 FYNNEI. CDR3 DNA sequence: TGTGCCAGCAGCGTTCCTCCGGGGGGGAGCTCCTACAATGAGCAGTTCTTC. It is translated as CASSVPPGGSSYNEQFF. Variable domain in full (rest from reference TRBV2 and TRBJ2-1): EPEVTQTPSHQVTQMGQEVILRCVPISNHLYFYWYRQILGQKVEFLVSFYNNEISEKSEIFDDQFSVERPDGSNFTLKIRSTKLEDSAMYFCASSVPPGGSSYNEQFFGPGTRLTVL.

A single count supports this clone. In DNA form, the CDR3 reads TGTGCCAGCAGCCAGGGCCACGAGAGAAATCAGCCCCAGCATTTT. This encodes CASSQGHERNQPQHF. The chain combines TRBV11-2 with TRBJ1-5; possibly TRBD1 for D (5 bases). Germline V gives CDR1 SGHAT, CDR2 FQNNGV. Between the trimmed V and J ends, which lost 5 bases and 4 bases, there was a span of 15 bases. The CDR3 spans 15 residues.

The chain carries TRBV2 and TRBJ2-1, with TRBD1 matching 7 bases. Looked up from germline, CDR1 is SNHLY and CDR2 is FYNNEI. The CDR3 spans 13 residues. The CDR3 protein is CESNRGPYNEQFF. CDR3 nucleotides: TGTGAATCAAACAGGGGACCCTACAATGAGCAGTTCTTC. The entire variable domain, with the rest obtained from reference TRBV2 and TRBJ2-1, is as follows: EPEVTQTPSHQVTQMGQEVILRCVPISNHLYFYWYRQILGQKVEFLVSFYNNEISEKSEIFDDQFSVERPDGSNFTLKIRSTKLEDSAMYFCESNRGPYNEQFFGPGTRLTVL.

J is TRBJ1-2 and V is TRBV28; D possibly corresponds to TRBD1 (5 bases). Trimming took 11 bases from V and 8 from J, leaving 24 bases between them. The germline V gene encodes CDR1 MDHEN and CDR2 SYDVKM. CDR3 length: 14 amino acids. The CDR3 region is CAGLTNGGVDGYTF. The CDR3 DNA is TGTGCCGGCTTAACGAACGGAGGGGTTGACGGCTACACCTTC.

The chain has TRBV2 and TRBJ1-6; D remains ambiguous. The CDR3 has 14 residues. Trimming pared 1 base from V and 13 bases from J, leaving 14 bases between. Looked up from germline, CDR1 is SNHLY and CDR2 is FYNNEI. CDR3 sequence reads: CASSEDTTWAPLHF. In DNA, the CDR3 is TGTGCCAGCAGTGAAGACACAACTTGGGCCCCCCTCCACTTT.

The chain is built from TRBV6-6 and TRBJ1-2, with 7 bases aligning to TRBD1. Germline V gene sequence: CDR1 MNHNY, CDR2 SVGAGI (reference sequence). The CDR3 covers 14 residues. V shed 6 bases, J shed 4 bases, and the junction held 8 bases outside the gene matches. The CDR3 loop reads CASSLDRATYGYTF. The CDR3 region has the DNA TGTGCCAGCAGCTTAGACAGGGCCACCTATGGCTACACCTTC.

This clone was seen only once. The chain carries TRBV11-1 and TRBJ1-4; 7 bases agree with TRBD1. This CDR3 is built from 14 residues. V shed 4 bases and J 8 bases; nucleotides not matched to a gene: 7. From germline, CDR1 is SGHAT and CDR2 FQDESV (reference sequence). CDR3 residues: CASSSQGRQEKLFF. DNA for the CDR3: TGTGCCAGCAGCTCACAGGGGCGTCAGGAAAAACTGTTTTTT.

V is TRBV27 and J is TRBJ2-7; 12 bases are shared with TRBD1. This CDR3 contains 17 residues. With 4 bases clipped from V and 5 bases from J, the junction kept 12 bases outside the gene matches. CDR1 and CDR2 from the germline V gene are MNHEY and SMNVEV (reference sequence). The CDR3, as DNA: TGTGCCAGCAGTTCATCAAGGGGACAGGGGGCGCCGAACGAGCAGTACTTC. Its protein is CASSSSRGQGAPNEQYF.

The CDR3 sequence: CASSVGDRGSGFDSEQYF. CDR3 DNA: TGTGCCAGCAGCGTAGGGGACAGGGGGTCCGGTTTCGACTCCGAGCAGTACTTC. The V and J genes are TRBV9 and TRBJ2-7; 11 bases are a match to TRBD1. V lost 0 bases and J lost 6; bases outside the gene matches: 14. The CDR3 length is 18 residues. From germline, CDR1 is SGDLS and CDR2 YYNGEE.

The chain joins TRBV30 to TRBJ1-2, with 7 bases identical to TRBD1. The CDR3 is 12 amino acids. Germline trimming cut 2 bases from V and 4 bases from J; bases unmatched to any gene: 1. Germline V lookup: CDR1 GTSNPN, CDR2 SVGIG (reference sequence). The CDR3 sequence is CAWSRQGYGYTF. The CDR3 nucleotides read TGTGCCTGGAGTAGACAGGGCTATGGCTACACCTTC.

The V gene is TRBV5-1, the J gene TRBJ1-5, with D hard to call. Trimming stripped 4 bases from V and 0 bases from J, with 11 bases between. Germline CDR1 and CDR2: SGHRS and YFSETQ. CDR3 size: 15 residues. CDR3 coding DNA: TGCGCCAGCAGCGCCGGACTGGATAGCAATCAGCCCCAGCATTTT. This sequence encodes CASSAGLDSNQPQHF.

The sample holds a few counts of this clone. The V call is TRBV14, the J call TRBJ2-5; tentative D call: TRBD2 (6 bases). Germline assignment: CDR1 SGHDN and CDR2 FVKESK. The CDR3 totals 15 residues. The V and J ends lost 0 bases and 5 bases respectively, with 13 bases between them. For the CDR3, the DNA is TGTGCCAGCAGCCAAGATAGCGGACCCCGGGAGACCCAGTACTTC. Translation gives CASSQDSGPRETQYF. The complete variable domain, with remaining parts taken from reference TRBV14 and TRBJ2-5, reads EAGVTQFPSHSVIEKGQTVTLRCDPISGHDNLYWYRRVMGKEIKFLLHFVKESKQDESGMPNNRFLAERTGGTYSTLKVQPAELEDSGVYFCASSQDSGPRETQYFGPGTRLLVL.

The rearrangement uses TRBV3-1 (or the pseudogene TRBV3-2) and TRBJ2-1, with TRBD2 identical over 14 bases. Looked up from germline, CDR1 is LGHDT and CDR2 is YNNKEL (reference sequence). V lost 4 bases, J lost 1 base, and 6 bases stayed unmatched. CDR3 length: 18 residues. This CDR3 is CASSLLGLAGVSYNEQFF. The CDR3 nucleotides read TGTGCCAGCAGCCTTCTGGGACTAGCGGGGGTATCCTACAATGAGCAGTTCTTC.

In this sample, this clone turned up a few times. The gene calls are TRBV5-1 and TRBJ1-1; 7 nucleotides match TRBD1. CDR3 length: 14 amino acids. Unmatched junction bases numbered 6, after V lost 4 bases and J lost 3 bases. Germline lookup yields CDR1 SGHRS and CDR2 YFSETQ. The CDR3 region has the DNA TGCGCCAGCAGCCCGACAGGGATTGACACTGAAGCTTTCTTT. This translates into CASSPTGIDTEAFF. The full variable domain, completed using reference TRBV5-1 and TRBJ1-1, is KAGVTQTPRYLIKTRGQQVTLSCSPISGHRSVSWYQQTPGQGLQFLFEYFSETQRNKGNFPGRFSGRQFSNSRSEMNVSTLELGDSALYLCASSPTGIDTEAFFGQGTRLTVV.

The chain joins TRBV10-3 to TRBJ2-2; 8 nucleotides match TRBD1. Trimming at V came to 8 bases and at J to 3 bases, leaving 5 bases not matched to a gene. CDR1 ENHRY and CDR2 SYGVKD come from the germline V gene. The CDR3 is 14 amino acids. This chain's CDR3 is CAIAGTGYTGELFF. In DNA, the CDR3 is TGTGCCATCGCCGGGACAGGATACACCGGGGAGCTGTTTTTT.

The chain couples TRBV20-1 to TRBJ2-7; D is undetermined. The V gene lost 6 bases and the J gene lost 3 bases, with 9 bases spanning the gap. Per germline, CDR1 DFQATT and CDR2 SNEGSKA (reference sequence). The CDR3 has 11 amino acids. The chain's CDR3 is CSASLSYEQYF. CDR3 DNA: TGCAGTGCGTCCCTTAGCTACGAGCAGTACTTC.

V is TRBV4-1 and J is TRBJ1-3, with 8 bases matching TRBD1. The CDR3 runs to 17 residues. Trimming removed 0 bases from V and 1 base from J; junction bases left unmatched: 5. Looked up from germline, CDR1 is MGHRA and CDR2 is YSYEKL. The CDR3 coding sequence is TGCGCCAGCAGCCAAGATCAGGGGGCATATTCTGGAAACACCATATATTTT. Translated: CASSQDQGAYSGNTIYF.

This clone was picked up one time. This chain connects TRBV6-6 to TRBJ1-1, with D maybe TRBD1 (6 bases). The CDR3 sequence is 15 residues long. CDR1 and CDR2 from the germline V gene are MNHNY and SVGAGI (reference sequence). The V and J ends lost 2 bases and 3 bases respectively, with 13 bases between them. The CDR3 protein is CASSYGGGGDTEAFF. The CDR3 DNA is TGTGCCAGCAGTTACGGGGGAGGGGGGGACACTGAAGCTTTCTTT.

The chain uses TRBV19 and TRBJ1-5; D ambiguous. The CDR3 is 16 residues long. The germline V and J ends were trimmed by 5 bases and 7 bases, with 21 bases remaining between them. Germline V gene data show CDR1 as LNHDA and CDR2 as SQIVND (reference sequence). CDR3 bases: TGTGCCAGTAGTGGCCGCGCCGGGGAGTTGGGCCAGCCCCAGCATTTT. As protein: CASSGRAGELGQPQHF.

The chain employs TRBV6-2 or TRBV6-3 and TRBJ1-2; TRBD1 might be the D (6 bases). CDR1 MNHEY and CDR2 SVGEGT come from the germline V gene. V lost 4 bases and J lost 7, with 10 bases in between. This CDR3 has 12 amino acids. The CDR3 sequence is CASSSQGIGYTF. The CDR3 DNA reads as TGTGCCAGCAGTTCACAGGGTATTGGCTACACCTTC.